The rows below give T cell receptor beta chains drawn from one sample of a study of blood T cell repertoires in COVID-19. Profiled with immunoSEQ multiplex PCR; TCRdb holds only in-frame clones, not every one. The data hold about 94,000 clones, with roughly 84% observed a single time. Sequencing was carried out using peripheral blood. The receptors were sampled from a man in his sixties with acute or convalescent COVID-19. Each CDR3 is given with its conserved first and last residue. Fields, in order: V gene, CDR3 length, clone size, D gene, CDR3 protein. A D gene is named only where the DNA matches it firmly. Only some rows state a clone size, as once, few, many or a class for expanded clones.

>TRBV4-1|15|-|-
CASSQGISSGNTIYF
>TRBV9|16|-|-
CASSVEGQVANYGYTF
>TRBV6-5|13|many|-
CASSYSGRDTQYF
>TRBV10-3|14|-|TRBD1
CAINGDRGRDEQFF
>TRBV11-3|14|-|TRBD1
CASSLGDRPDTQYF
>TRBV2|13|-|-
CMRRSQGYTEAFF
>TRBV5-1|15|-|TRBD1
CASSFTGGANTEAFF
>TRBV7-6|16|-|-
CASSLERAPNTDTQYF
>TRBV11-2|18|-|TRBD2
CASRPIQRGSASTDTQYF
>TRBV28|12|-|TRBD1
CASSWDRGKLFF
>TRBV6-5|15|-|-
CASSYSGSGHEKLFF
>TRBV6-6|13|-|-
CASSFGTNQPQHF
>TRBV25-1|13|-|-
CASSEQEESPLHF
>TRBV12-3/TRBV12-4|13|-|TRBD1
CASSYRGPVEAFF
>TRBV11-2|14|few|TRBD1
CASSSTGTGNGYTF
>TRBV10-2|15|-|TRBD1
CASSTGTGFGEKLFF
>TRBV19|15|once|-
CASSIDLQGATEAFF
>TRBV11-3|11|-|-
CASTAGNTIYF
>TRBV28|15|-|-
CASSLPSRGANVLTF
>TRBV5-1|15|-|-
CASSSTRGRKAEAFF
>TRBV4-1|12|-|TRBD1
CASTRGTGELFF
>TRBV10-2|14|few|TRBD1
CASSRDRANTEAFF
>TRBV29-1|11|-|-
CSAQEYNEQFF
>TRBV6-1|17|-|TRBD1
CASSASLGQGPYNEQFF
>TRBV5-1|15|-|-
CASSPVGGENSPLHF
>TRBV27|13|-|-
CASSLTGNYGYTF
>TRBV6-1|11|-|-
CASSDYYEQYF
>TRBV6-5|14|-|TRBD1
CASRPTGVVEKLFF
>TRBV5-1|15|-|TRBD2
CASSPAGLAGGKQFF
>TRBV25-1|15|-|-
CASSEINRDGYGYTF
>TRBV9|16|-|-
CASSVGDGAFGEKLFF
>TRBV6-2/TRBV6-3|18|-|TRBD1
CASSGLGFPGQGNEKLFF
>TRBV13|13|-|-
CASSLEDSYEQYF
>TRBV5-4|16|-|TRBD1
CASSFAGAGGLYGYTF
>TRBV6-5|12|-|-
CASTGRSTEAFF
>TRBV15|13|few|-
CATAAGGRTEAFF
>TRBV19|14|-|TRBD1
CASSMSGRGQEQYF
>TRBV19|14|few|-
CASSMTRGPTEAFF
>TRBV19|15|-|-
CASSIALQGTYEQYF
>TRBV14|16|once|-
CASSPGTFKMVYEQYF
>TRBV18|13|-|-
CASSPDSTYEQYF
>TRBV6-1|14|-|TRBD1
CASSEGGTGYEQYF
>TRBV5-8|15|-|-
CASSLGTAQGYGYTF
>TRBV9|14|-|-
CASSVGGLGQPQHF
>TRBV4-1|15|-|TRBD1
CASSSPTGGTGELFF
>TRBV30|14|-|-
CAWSASDRQETQYF
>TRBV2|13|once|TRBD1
CASRTGTGFEAFF
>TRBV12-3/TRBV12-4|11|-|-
CASRSLDTAYF
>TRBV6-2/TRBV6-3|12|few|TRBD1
CASSGDRAEAFF
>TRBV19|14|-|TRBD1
CASSKTRGFQPQHF
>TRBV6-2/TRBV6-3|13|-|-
CASSLGTRDEQYF
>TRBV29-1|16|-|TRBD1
CSVGTGSNAGANVLTF